Listed below are T cell receptor beta chains from one sample, sequenced in a study of blood T cell repertoires in COVID-19. Using immunoSEQ multiplex PCR, the repertoire was profiled, and TCRdb retains in-frame clones only, with some absent. The sample shows roughly 250,000 clones, approximately 90% of them seen only once. The specimen was peripheral blood. Receptor source: a man aged 60 to 69 who had recovered from COVID-19. Both conserved end residues are part of each CDR3. D genes are given only for firm matches. Only some rows state a clone size, as once, few, many or a class for expanded clones.

size	V	J	D	CDR3	DNA
NA	TRBV19	TRBJ1-1	NA	CASTRQINTEAFF	TGTGCCAGTACGCGGCAGATAAACACTGAAGCTTTCTTT
NA	TRBV10-3	TRBJ2-1	TRBD2	CAIRTSGGADEQFF	TGTGCCATCCGGACTAGCGGGGGGGCGGATGAGCAGTTCTTC
NA	TRBV20-1	TRBJ2-7	TRBD1	CSATKGTGSYF	TGCAGTGCTACCAAAGGGACAGGGTCGTACTTC
NA	TRBV18	TRBJ1-2	TRBD1	CASSPPGQGSLGGYTF	TGTGCCAGCTCACCACCGGGACAGGGGTCCCTAGGAGGCTACACCTTC
NA	TRBV21-1	TRBJ1-1	NA	CASSNGSRGEGTEAFF	TGTGCCAGCAGCAACGGTAGCAGGGGAGAGGGCACTGAAGCTTTCTTT
few	TRBV5-4	TRBJ1-2	NA	CASSLAQGYGYTF	TGTGCCAGCAGCTTGGCACAGGGTTATGGCTACACCTTC
NA	TRBV19	TRBJ1-2	NA	CASTPGDGSYGYTF	TGTGCCAGTACCCCTGGGGACGGGAGTTATGGCTACACCTTC
NA	TRBV3-1/TRBV3-2	TRBJ1-2	NA	CASSQFRGDYGYTF	TGTGCCAGCAGCCAATTCAGGGGCGACTATGGCTACACCTTC
once	TRBV19	TRBJ1-6	NA	CASSIRSSSYNSPLHF	TGTGCCAGTAGTATCCGTAGCAGCTCCTATAATTCACCCCTCCACTTT
NA	TRBV5-1	TRBJ1-2	NA	CASSLGGNYGYTF	TGCGCCAGCAGCTTGGGAGGGAACTATGGCTACACCTTC
NA	TRBV11-3	TRBJ2-5	TRBD2	CASSLGSGGAQETQYF	TGTGCCAGCAGCTTAGGAAGCGGGGGGGCTCAAGAGACCCAGTACTTC
NA	TRBV27	TRBJ1-1	NA	CASSAQGGAEAFF	TGTGCCAGCAGCGCCCAAGGAGGGGCTGAAGCTTTCTTT
NA	TRBV11-2	TRBJ1-6	TRBD1	CASSSQGAGSPLHF	TGTGCCAGCAGCTCGCAGGGGGCTGGCTCACCCCTCCACTTT
NA	TRBV7-2	TRBJ1-1	NA	CASSLLGVRTEAFF	TGTGCCAGCAGCTTGTTAGGGGTTCGCACTGAAGCTTTCTTT
NA	TRBV21-1	TRBJ1-2	NA	CASSPLRAGDGYTF	TGTGCCAGCAGCCCCCTAAGGGCAGGGGATGGCTACACCTTC
NA	TRBV30	TRBJ1-3	NA	CAWSLHGQPGNTIYF	TGTGCCTGGAGTCTCCATGGACAGCCTGGAAACACCATATATTTT
NA	TRBV19	TRBJ2-1	NA	CASSIGLSSYNEQFF	TGTGCCAGTAGTATTGGACTCAGCTCCTACAATGAGCAGTTCTTC
NA	TRBV7-9	TRBJ2-2	NA	CASSLTQNTGELFF	TGTGCCAGCAGCTTGACTCAGAACACCGGGGAGCTGTTTTTT
NA	TRBV5-1	TRBJ1-6	NA	CASSLDDSLNSPLHF	TGCGCCAGCAGCTTGGATGACTCCCTTAATTCACCCCTCCACTTT
NA	TRBV18	TRBJ1-1	NA	CASSPPTGIMNTEAFF	TGTGCCAGCTCACCACCTACGGGGATCATGAACACTGAAGCTTTCTTT
NA	TRBV19	TRBJ1-1	NA	CASSRTENTEAFF	TGTGCCAGTAGTCGGACAGAGAACACTGAAGCTTTCTTT
NA	TRBV4-2	TRBJ2-4	NA	CASSQAGGIAKNIQYF	TGTGCCAGCAGCCAAGCGGGGGGCATAGCCAAAAACATTCAGTACTTC
NA	TRBV18	TRBJ1-1	TRBD1	CASSPRGQMNTEAFF	TGTGCCAGCTCACCGCGGGGACAGATGAACACTGAAGCTTTCTTT
NA	TRBV5-8	TRBJ2-3	NA	CASSPRRSADTQYF	TGTGCCAGCAGCCCCCGCCGGAGCGCAGATACGCAGTATTTT
NA	TRBV30	TRBJ1-6	NA	CAWSVQGLDYSPLHF	TGTGCCTGGAGTGTGCAGGGGCTCGATTATTCACCCCTCCACTTT
NA	TRBV3-1/TRBV3-2	TRBJ2-2	NA	CASSPGRSNTGELFF	TGTGCCAGCAGCCCAGGCCGGTCGAACACCGGGGAGCTGTTTTTT
NA	TRBV2	TRBJ2-3	NA	CASSGRQGLTDTQYF	TGTGCCAGCAGTGGGCGGCAGGGCTTGACAGATACGCAGTATTTT
NA	TRBV6-5	TRBJ1-5	NA	CASSYAGSNQPQHF	TGTGCCAGCAGTTACGCGGGGAGCAATCAGCCCCAGCATTTT
once	TRBV5-1	TRBJ1-2	TRBD1	CASSRGQGSSYGYTF	TGCGCCAGCAGCCGGGGACAGGGGAGCAGCTATGGCTACACCTTC
few	TRBV19	TRBJ1-5	TRBD1	CATTPGQGKQPQHF	TGTGCCACCACACCCGGACAGGGCAAGCAGCCCCAGCATTTT